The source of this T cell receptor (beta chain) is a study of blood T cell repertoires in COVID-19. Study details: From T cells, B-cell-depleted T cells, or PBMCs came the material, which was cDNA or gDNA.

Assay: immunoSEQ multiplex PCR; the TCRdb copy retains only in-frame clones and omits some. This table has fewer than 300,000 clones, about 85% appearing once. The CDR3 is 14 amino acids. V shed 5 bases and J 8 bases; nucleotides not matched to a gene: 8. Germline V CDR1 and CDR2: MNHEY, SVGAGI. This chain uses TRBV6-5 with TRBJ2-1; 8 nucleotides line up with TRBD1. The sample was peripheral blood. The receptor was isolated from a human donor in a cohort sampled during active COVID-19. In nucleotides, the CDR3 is TGTGCCAGCAGTCTGGGGACAGGCTCCCATGAGCAGTTCTTC. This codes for CASSLGTGSHEQFF.